One sample yielded the 8 T cell receptor beta chains listed below, sequenced in a study of T cell responses to AZD1222 COVID-19 vaccine. Some clones are missing from TCRdb's copy, which holds only in-frame ones; the method was immunoSEQ multiplex PCR. The top ten hold 2.5% to 3.5% of the sample, which has 95,000 to 150,000 clones, 86% seen once. The material was peripheral blood, obtained 28 days after the second AZD1222 dose. These receptors were taken from an adult who received the AZD1222 COVID-19 vaccine.

The V gene is TRBV3-1 (or the pseudogene TRBV3-2), the J gene TRBJ2-5, with 13 bases that match TRBD2. Germline values: CDR1 LGHDT, CDR2 YNNKEL (reference sequence). Trimming removed 5 bases from V and 5 bases from J; junction bases left unmatched: 8. The length of the CDR3 is 16 residues. CDR3 in DNA: TGTGCCAGCAGCGAAAGGACTAGCGGGGGTTCGGAGACCCAGTACTTC. This gives the protein CASSERTSGGSETQYF.

The rearrangement uses TRBV20-1 and TRBJ1-2; D gene uncertain. Germline V gives CDR1 DFQATT, CDR2 SNEGSKA (reference sequence). This CDR3 has 11 amino acids. Trimming cost V 7 bases and J 0 bases, with 6 bases left between them. In DNA, the CDR3 is TGCAGTGAACAGTCTAACTATGGCTACACCTTC. Translating it yields CSEQSNYGYTF.

The rearrangement links TRBV9 to TRBJ2-5; D is unresolved. The germline V gene encodes CDR1 SGDLS and CDR2 YYNGEE. The CDR3 extends over 15 amino acids. Deletions cut 0 bases from V and 4 bases from J, with 13 bases between. The CDR3 region has the DNA TGTGCCAGCAGCGTAGGGACGAGCGTAACAGAGACCCAGTACTTC. Translated, it gives CASSVGTSVTETQYF. The whole variable domain, remainder taken from reference TRBV9 and TRBJ2-5, is DSGVTQTPKHLITATGQRVTLRCSPRSGDLSVYWYQQSLDQGLQFLIQYYNGEERAKGNILERFSAQQFPDLHSELNLSSLELGDSALYFCASSVGTSVTETQYFGPGTRLLVL.

V gene TRBV9 combines with J gene TRBJ1-2, with D tentatively TRBD1 (5 bases). V shed 3 bases and J shed 4 bases, with 10 bases lying between them. Germline V gene sequence: CDR1 SGDLS, CDR2 YYNGEE. The CDR3 loop spans 13 amino acids. For the CDR3, the DNA is TGTGCCAGCAGCGCGGGACCGTTCTATGGCTACACCTTC. Its translation is CASSAGPFYGYTF.

The CDR3 loop is CASSFRQGAYGYTF. CDR3 DNA sequence: TGTGCCAGCAGCTTCCGACAGGGGGCTTATGGCTACACCTTC. The chain couples TRBV13 to TRBJ1-2; 10 positions agree with TRBD1. The V segment lost 3 bases and the J segment 5 bases; nucleotides outside the gene matches: 3. From germline, CDR1 is PRHDT and CDR2 FYEKMQ (reference sequence). This CDR3 has 14 amino acids.

The V call is TRBV30, the J call TRBJ1-4; 10 bases line up with TRBD1. This CDR3 contains 15 residues. Germline CDR1 is GTSNPN and CDR2 is SVGIG (reference sequence). V dropped 1 base and J dropped 5; count of bases not matched to a gene: 4. The CDR3 DNA reads as TGTGCCTGGAGTGCCCTGGGACAGGGGAATGAAAAACTGTTTTTT. Amino acids: CAWSALGQGNEKLFF.

The rearrangement uses TRBV6-5 and TRBJ1-2, with a tentative D call TRBD1 (5 bases). CDR3 length: 12 amino acids. Germline loops: CDR1 MNHEY, CDR2 SVGAGI. V lost 3 bases and J lost 7, with 9 bases in between. The DNA for the CDR3 is TGTGCCAGCAGTTATGACAGAACTGGCTACACCTTC. Translation gives CASSYDRTGYTF.

This clone was recorded once. J is TRBJ2-5 and V is TRBV11-2; 8 bases align to TRBD1. Losses at the gene ends were 4 bases for V and 4 bases for J; bases not matched to a gene: 5. Germline CDR1 reads SGHAT; CDR2 reads FQNNGV. This CDR3 comprises 14 residues. The CDR3 bases are TGTGCCAGCAGCTCGAGGACAGGGTTAGAGACCCAGTACTTC. Residues: CASSSRTGLETQYF.